This TCR beta chain emerged from a study of OX40 agonist ivuxolimab in advanced cancers. TCRdb keeps only in-frame clones here, not all; method: immunoSEQ multiplex PCR. The table records tens of thousands of clones, more than 85% of them present only once. Trimming stripped 6 bases from V and 0 bases from J, with 8 bases between. The CDR3 length is 13 residues. Germline CDR1 and CDR2: SNHLY and FYNNEI. This clone was counted a single time. The receptor comes from an adult with an advanced solid tumor such as melanoma, head and neck, liver or kidney cancer. The rearrangement joins TRBV2 to TRBJ1-1; no clear D. Sequenced here: CD4+ or CD8+ T cells sorted from blood, sampled in a trial of the OX40 agonist ivuxolimab. For the CDR3, the DNA is TGTGCCAGCAGAGTAGCCATGAACACTGAAGCTTTCTTT. This translates into CASRVAMNTEAFF.